The clone carrying this T cell receptor (beta chain) was recorded many times. The antigen remains unidentified. This CDR3 is 13 amino acids long. Germline trimming cut 5 bases from V and 5 bases from J; bases unmatched to any gene: 5. The data are from a study of T cells in Graves' hyperthyroidism and ophthalmopathy. Study information: Before any treatment, at initial diagnosis, peripheral blood was collected. Findings and caveats of the study: Ophthalmopathy and stable hyperthyroidism were separated by a 13 V-J model. Blood also held most thyroid clonotypes expanded beyond 0.001.

Amplification of TCR beta CDR3 regions was performed using RNA transcripts as template. With the HTBI primer set, the TCR CDR3 went through a first round of RT-PCR. TCRdb re-called the multiplex PCR reads with MiXCR, one entry per CDR3 protein. The table includes under 400,000 distinct CDR3 sequences, approximately 25% detected once. Exclusion criteria comprised uncontrolled infection, other autoimmune disease, pregnancy or lactation. Sequencing was done on a sample of blood. This TCR was sampled from a man aged 45 to 65 with Graves' hyperthyroidism. This chain connects TRBV12-3 or TRBV12-4 to TRBJ2-5; 7 bases fit TRBD2. The CDR3 DNA reads as TGTGCCAGCAGTGCAAGCGGGACGGAGACCCAGTACTTC. It translates to CASSASGTETQYF.